The source of this T cell receptor (beta chain) is a study of T cells after yellow fever vaccination. Whole-study results and caveats: Among primary-vaccination clones, most reappeared after the booster, at approximately 96% for CD4 and more than 75% for CD8.

TCRdb itself ran the 5' RACE reads through MiXCR, one entry per CDR3 protein. The sample includes 200,000 to 250,000 distinct CDR3 sequences, approximately 3.2% of them seen just once. Details on this clonotype: The antigen remains unidentified.

This CDR3 spans 13 amino acids. Trimming cost V 0 bases and J 6 bases, with 9 bases left between them. Germline values: CDR1 DFQATT, CDR2 SNEGSKA (reference sequence). The source was CD4+ T cells sorted from PBMCs, collected 10 days after the yellow fever booster vaccination. The J gene is TRBJ2-4, the V gene TRBV20-1; D is unresolved. This sequence originates from a man in his late teens or twenties who received the YFV17D yellow fever vaccine. CDR3 in DNA: TGCAGTGCTAGAGATCTGCCGCGAAACATTCAGTACTTC. Amino acids: CSARDLPRNIQYF.